This entry is about one T cell receptor (beta chain). Its specificity is not known. Trimming pared 0 bases from V and 5 bases from J, leaving 11 bases between. This CDR3 spans 14 amino acids. The V gene's germline CDR1 is SGHRS and CDR2 YFSETQ. These data belong to a study of OX40 agonist ivuxolimab in advanced cancers. Study context: Among those enrolled, mean age was about 63 years (range about 23 to 90) and 75% to 90% were male. Broader study findings: At 0.1 to 3.0 mg/kg and by week 6, CD4+ and CD8+ T cells in the blood had expanded clonally.

Profiled with immunoSEQ multiplex PCR; TCRdb holds only in-frame clones, not every one. The sample holds 59,000 or so clones, about 90% seen once. Sampling times: baseline, cycle 4 day 1, cycle 7 day 1. The rearrangement joins TRBV5-1 to TRBJ1-2, with a tentative D call TRBD1 (5 bases). The receptor comes from an adult with an advanced solid tumor such as melanoma, head and neck, liver or kidney cancer. The specimen comprised CD4+ or CD8+ T cells sorted from blood, sampled in a trial of the OX40 agonist ivuxolimab. DNA for the CDR3: TGCGCCAGCAGCTTGGAGAGGACAAGTTATGGCTACACCTTC. This encodes CASSLERTSYGYTF.